Below are 25 T cell receptor beta chains sequenced from a single sample in a study of blood T cell repertoires in COVID-19 (TCRdb year 2020). The method behind the library was the immunoSEQ multiplex PCR assay. Entries here come from immuneACCESS through TCRdb and include only in-frame sequences with V and J called. Some clones fail to appear in such tables; in the studies checked, an unresolved V gene covers under half of the shortfall, and the cause of the remainder is unknown. The table for this sample lists fewer than 120,000 clones; around 89% of them were counted only once. The ten largest clonotypes hold approximately 3.3% of the sample. The sequencing sample was made of peripheral blood. The receptors shown here come from a woman aged 45-60 years with acute or convalescent COVID-19.

In this sample, this clone turned up once. V usage is TRBV15 and J usage is TRBJ1-4; tentatively, D is TRBD1 (6 bases). Trimming left V 0 bases short and J 6 bases short, with 20 bases between. The CDR3 is 18 amino acids. Per the germline V gene, CDR1 is LNHNV and CDR2 is YYDKDF (reference sequence). DNA of the CDR3: TGTGCCACCAGCAGAGACGGCAGGGGATTAGTGTTGGATGAAAAACTGTTTTTT. It specifies CATSRDGRGLVLDEKLFF.

The chain employs TRBV3-1 (or the pseudogene TRBV3-2) and TRBJ1-5; 9 bases are a match to TRBD1. V was pared by 4 bases and J by 7 bases, with 5 bases of the junction left unmatched. CDR1 is LGHDT, CDR2 YNNKEL, per germline (reference sequence). CDR3 length: 14 residues. The CDR3 loop is CASSRGQGSQPQHF. The DNA of the CDR3 is TGTGCCAGCAGCCGTGGACAGGGGAGCCAGCCCCAGCATTTT.

This sequence joins TRBV6-5 and TRBJ1-5; TRBD1 matches 10 bases. From germline, CDR1 is MNHEY and CDR2 SVGAGI. The CDR3 extends over 14 amino acids. Unmatched junction bases numbered 5, after V lost 5 bases and J lost 7 bases. The CDR3 coding sequence is TGTGCCAGCAGTCGACAGGGGGCCGAGCAGCCCCAGCATTTT. It translates to CASSRQGAEQPQHF.

V usage is TRBV30 and J usage is TRBJ2-2; 14 bases match TRBD2. The germline V gene has CDR1 GTSNPN and CDR2 SVGIG (reference sequence). CDR3 length equals 16 residues. After removal of 4 bases from V and 3 bases from J, the junction contained 4 bases not matched to a gene. The CDR3 bases are TGTGCCTGGACGGGACTAGCGGGAGTTGACACCGGGGAGCTGTTTTTT. It specifies CAWTGLAGVDTGELFF.

The V gene is TRBV3-1 (or the pseudogene TRBV3-2), the J gene TRBJ2-6; 7 nucleotides align to TRBD1. This CDR3 has 17 amino acids. V was pared by 3 bases and J by 2 bases, with 7 bases of the junction left unmatched. Germline assignment: CDR1 LGHDT and CDR2 YNNKEL (reference sequence). Here the CDR3 DNA reads TGTGCCAGCAGCCAGACAGGGTTTCGGGCTGGGGCCAACGTCCTGACTTTC. This gives the protein CASSQTGFRAGANVLTF.

J is TRBJ2-1 and V is TRBV27; the match to TRBD2 covers 8 bases. Germline V gene sequence: CDR1 MNHEY, CDR2 SMNVEV (reference sequence). The CDR3 runs 14 residues. With V trimmed by 6 bases and J by 7 bases, 8 bases remained unmatched. The CDR3, as DNA: TGTGCCAGCAGATCACAGCGGGAGAATAATGAGCAGTTCTTC. Protein product: CASRSQRENNEQFF.

The rearrangement joins TRBV4-2 to TRBJ2-3; 8 bases fit TRBD2. After removal of 0 bases from V and 5 bases from J, the junction contained 7 bases not matched to a gene. The CDR3 runs to 16 residues. The germline V gene has CDR1 LGHNA and CDR2 YNFKEQ. The CDR3 loop is CASSQDPAGVGDTQYF. DNA of the CDR3: TGTGCCAGCAGCCAAGATCCAGCGGGAGTTGGAGATACGCAGTATTTT.

V and J are TRBV27 and TRBJ2-2; maybe TRBD2 (5 bases). Trimming left V 7 bases short and J 3 bases short, with 12 bases between. The germline gives CDR1 MNHEY, CDR2 SMNVEV (reference sequence). The CDR3 length is 14 residues. The CDR3 loop reads CASIERRDTGELFF. In DNA form, the CDR3 reads TGTGCCAGCATAGAGCGGCGTGACACCGGGGAGCTGTTTTTT.

J is TRBJ1-5 and V is TRBV19; perhaps TRBD1 as D (6 bases). CDR1 is LNHDA and CDR2 is SQIVND in the germline V gene (reference sequence). This CDR3 comprises 17 residues. V lost 5 bases, J lost 0 bases, and 17 bases lay in between. The DNA of the CDR3 is TGTGCCAGTAGTGGTAGACAGGCTCAATATAGCAATCAGCCCCAGCATTTT. This sequence encodes CASSGRQAQYSNQPQHF.

V gene TRBV28 combines with J gene TRBJ1-1, with TRBD1 identical over 8 bases. V gave up 7 bases and J gave up 2 bases; unmatched junction bases: 9. This CDR3 has 15 amino acids. Germline V gene lookup returns CDR1 MDHEN and CDR2 SYDVKM. The DNA for the CDR3 is TGTGCCAGCACAACCACCGGGACAGGTAACACTGAAGCTTTCTTT. Translated: CASTTTGTGNTEAFF. Together with reference TRBV28 and TRBJ1-1, the CDR3 gives the full variable domain: DVKVTQSSRYLVKRTGEKVFLECVQDMDHENMFWYRQDPGLGLRLIYFSYDVKMKEKGDIPEGYSVSREKKERFSLILESASTNQTSMYLCASTTTGTGNTEAFFGQGTRLTVV.

The J gene is TRBJ2-3, the V gene TRBV2, with TRBD2 matching over 13 bases. Germline-derived CDR1 and CDR2 are SNHLY and FYNNEI. The trim removed 6 bases at V and 0 bases at J, leaving 6 bases unmatched. This CDR3 spans 17 amino acids. The CDR3 sequence: CASSGGTSGASTDTQYF. Written as DNA, the CDR3 is TGTGCCAGCAGCGGCGGGACTAGCGGGGCTAGCACAGATACGCAGTATTTT.

The chain employs TRBV7-8 and TRBJ2-6; 9 bases are a match to TRBD1. The CDR3 has 20 amino acids. CDR1 SGHVS and CDR2 FQNEAQ come from the germline V gene. The J segment lost 0 bases and the V segment lost 2 bases, leaving 11 bases of the junction unmatched. CDR3 sequence (DNA): TGTGCCAGCAGCTTAAGGGGGGACAGGGCCCTCAGCTCTGGGGCCAACGTCCTGACTTTC. It yields the protein CASSLRGDRALSSGANVLTF.

The chain employs TRBV2 and TRBJ2-7; the D gene is possibly TRBD1 (5 bases). The CDR3 has 17 residues. V was shortened by 2 bases and J by 2 bases, with 19 bases between the two germline ends. Germline CDR1 SNHLY, CDR2 FYNNEI. The CDR3 region has the DNA TGTGCCAGCAGTGAACCATCGGGTGGGGCCAATCCCTACGAGCAGTACTTC. Translated: CASSEPSGGANPYEQYF.

This sequence joins TRBV5-1 and TRBJ1-5; TRBD1 might be the D (5 bases). CDR3 length equals 14 residues. Trimming took off 5 bases at V and 0 bases at J, with 9 bases between the two ends. Per the germline V gene, CDR1 is SGHRS and CDR2 is YFSETQ. The CDR3 region is CASSPDSSNQPQHF. The CDR3 DNA reads TGCGCCAGCAGTCCCGACAGTAGCAATCAGCCCCAGCATTTT. The variable domain in full, completed from reference TRBV5-1 and TRBJ1-5, reads KAGVTQTPRYLIKTRGQQVTLSCSPISGHRSVSWYQQTPGQGLQFLFEYFSETQRNKGNFPGRFSGRQFSNSRSEMNVSTLELGDSALYLCASSPDSSNQPQHFGDGTRLSIL.

The rearrangement joins TRBV5-1 to TRBJ2-3; D is unresolved. CDR3 length equals 15 residues. Germline V CDR1 and CDR2: SGHRS, YFSETQ. The V and J ends lost 4 bases and 2 bases respectively, with 14 bases between them. CDR3 DNA sequence: TGCGCCAGCAGCCCTCCGGAGATTGCCACAGATACGCAGTATTTT. Residues: CASSPPEIATDTQYF.

The V and J genes are TRBV3-1 (or the pseudogene TRBV3-2) and TRBJ2-2, with 15 positions matching TRBD2. Germline-derived CDR1 and CDR2 are LGHDT and YNNKEL (reference sequence). V shed 10 bases and J 3 bases; nucleotides not matched to a gene: 15. The CDR3 sequence is 19 residues long. The CDR3 reads CATRRPRTSGRADTGELFF. The CDR3, as DNA: TGTGCCACCCGAAGGCCGAGGACTAGCGGGAGGGCGGACACCGGGGAGCTGTTTTTT.

This rearrangement joins TRBV6-5 to TRBJ1-4; D is unresolved. CDR1 and CDR2 from the germline V gene are MNHEY and SVGAGI. The CDR3 consists of 14 residues. Trimming stripped 8 bases from V and 0 bases from J, with 10 bases between. CDR3 nucleotide sequence: TGTGCCAGCCGTACAGTTGCAACTAATGAAAAACTGTTTTTT. It specifies CASRTVATNEKLFF.

This clone was seen only once. The chain employs TRBV29-1 and TRBJ1-1, with 11 positions matching TRBD1. V was clipped by 5 bases and J by 4 bases; unmatched bases: 9. The CDR3 runs 15 residues. From germline, CDR1 is SQVTM and CDR2 ANQGSEA. CDR3 sequence reads: CSVPGQGASITEAFF. The DNA for the CDR3 is TGCAGCGTTCCTGGACAGGGGGCATCGATCACTGAAGCTTTCTTT.

The chain carries TRBV5-1 and TRBJ2-7, with 9 bases fitting TRBD1. CDR1 is SGHRS and CDR2 is YFSETQ in the germline V gene. This CDR3 is built from 15 residues. Losses at the gene ends were 0 bases for V and 5 bases for J; bases not matched to a gene: 6. This CDR3 reads CASSLARDRVHEQYF. The CDR3 nucleotides read TGCGCCAGCAGCTTGGCCCGGGACAGGGTCCACGAGCAGTACTTC.

The rearrangement uses TRBV3-1 (or the pseudogene TRBV3-2) and TRBJ2-1, with a tentative D call TRBD2 (7 bases). V lost 8 bases to trimming and J lost 5 bases, with 19 bases between them. This CDR3 contains 15 residues. In germline, CDR1 is LGHDT, CDR2 YNNKEL (reference sequence). The DNA for the CDR3 is TGTGCCAGCTGCTTGGTCGGAGGGGGGGACAATGAGCAGTTCTTC. Its translation: CASCLVGGGDNEQFF.

This chain links TRBV3-1 (or the pseudogene TRBV3-2) with TRBJ1-6; 9 bases match TRBD1. The trim removed 1 base at V and 14 bases at J, leaving 12 bases unmatched. Germline V gene sequence: CDR1 LGHDT, CDR2 YNNKEL (reference sequence). This CDR3 is built from 16 residues. The CDR3 DNA reads as TGTGCCAGCAGCCAAGTTCCCGGGACAGGGCCTGGAGCCCTCCACTTT. Protein product: CASSQVPGTGPGALHF.

The gene calls are TRBV6-5 and TRBJ2-1; TRBD2 agrees at 7 bases. This CDR3 is 15 amino acids long. Germline V gene lookup returns CDR1 MNHEY and CDR2 SVGAGI. J was trimmed by 4 bases and V by 0 bases; bases with no gene match: 3. The CDR3 DNA reads TGTGCCAGCAGTTACTCAGGCGGGAGTTACAATGAGCAGTTCTTC. Residues: CASSYSGGSYNEQFF.

The J gene is TRBJ2-2, the V gene TRBV15; TRBD1 might be the D (6 bases). The CDR3 consists of 16 residues. Germline CDR1 reads LNHNV; CDR2 reads YYDKDF (reference sequence). V was clipped by 0 bases and J by 6 bases, with 14 bases between them. The CDR3 DNA is TGTGCCACCAGCAGAGAGGGGGCGCACAGGGCCGGGGAGCTGTTTTTT. As protein: CATSREGAHRAGELFF.

The chain combines TRBV19 with TRBJ2-7; the match to TRBD2 covers 9 bases. CDR1 and CDR2 (germline): LNHDA, SQIVND (reference sequence). With V trimmed by 7 bases and J by 4 bases, 8 bases remained unmatched. CDR3 length: 14 amino acids. The CDR3 DNA reads TGTGCCAGTAAGGCGGGAGGGTCGTCTTACGAGCAGTACTTC. Its protein is CASKAGGSSYEQYF.

The chain joins TRBV11-2 to TRBJ2-5; weak D call: TRBD1 (6 bases). The V and J ends lost 7 bases and 0 bases respectively, with 15 bases between them. Per the germline V gene, CDR1 is SGHAT and CDR2 is FQNNGV. This CDR3 spans 15 amino acids. The CDR3 loop reads CASTQQGQYQETQYF. The CDR3 DNA reads TGTGCCAGCACCCAGCAAGGACAGTACCAAGAGACCCAGTACTTC.